This T cell receptor beta chain was captured in a study of cytomegalovirus exposure and HLA in healthy donors. The CDR3 covers 14 residues. V dropped 3 bases and J dropped 6; count of bases not matched to a gene: 8. The germline CDR1 and CDR2 sequences are SGHRS and YFSETQ. Assay used: immunoSEQ multiplex PCR; TCRdb lists only in-frame clones, some missing. The repertoire holds roughly 130,000 clones, with about nine tenths as singletons. Sequencing was done on a sample of PBMCs. The TCR was taken from a man between 18 and 35 years old in good health and CMV-seronegative. The chain uses TRBV5-1 and TRBJ2-7, with TRBD1 matching over 8 bases. Written as DNA, the CDR3 is TGCGCCAGCAGCTATGGACAGGGTCTCGGCGAGCAGTACTTC. This encodes CASSYGQGLGEQYF.